A selection of T cell receptor beta chains follows, all from one sample in a study of neurological immune-mediated disorders. TCRdb independently ran MiXCR on the 5' RACE reads; one entry per CDR3 protein. The table includes approximately 51,000 distinct CDR3 sequences, about 3% detected once. Sequencing used PBMCs. The receptors were gathered from a man aged 40-49 years with multiple sclerosis. Both conserved end residues are part of each CDR3.

V: TRBV6-1
CDR3: CASSEEGSIDTQYF

V: TRBV5-1
CDR3: CASSFGSNNEKLFF

V: TRBV29-1
CDR3: CSVGENTEAFF

V: TRBV30
CDR3: CAWRTQGGNQPQNF

V: TRBV5-1
CDR3: CASSLFGGSTEAFF

V: TRBV6-5
CDR3: CASSYTDRGYGYTF

V: TRBV20-1
CDR3: CSASPPTRGYTF

V: TRBV5-1
CDR3: CASSLYSQPNSPLHF

V: TRBV10-3
CDR3: CAISRDSAYEQYF

V: TRBV20-1
CDR3: CSAGQGARETQYF

V: TRBV5-1
CDR3: CASSRTPLAGGGTGELFF

V: TRBV7-9
CDR3: CASSFGEGAGTDTQYF

V: TRBV6-5
CDR3: CASSYLGQRVSGANVLTF

V: TRBV7-9
CDR3: CASSRQGAESPLHF

V: TRBV28
CDR3: CASSSLSSYNEQFF

V: TRBV12-3/TRBV12-4
CDR3: CATSPVSYNEQFF

V: TRBV10-2
CDR3: CASSESLLFGPGYTF

V: TRBV6-1
CDR3: CASSEDRGSSYEQYF

V: TRBV20-1
CDR3: CSARAPSRNEQFF

V: TRBV20-1
CDR3: CSARPSGGLGTQYF